These 4 T cell receptor beta chains came from one sample sequenced in a study of blood T cell repertoires in COVID-19. Data came from immunoSEQ multiplex PCR; TCRdb stores just in-frame clones and leaves some out. The table shows tens of thousands of clones, with 70% to 90% occurring only once. The sequenced sample was peripheral blood. The receptors derive from a man in his sixties or seventies with acute or convalescent COVID-19.

The chain is built from TRBV7-8 and TRBJ1-5, with D possibly matching TRBD1 (5 bases). This CDR3 spans 18 amino acids. Trimming took off 2 bases at V and 5 bases at J, with 22 bases between the two ends. Germline CDR1 and CDR2: SGHVS and FQNEAQ. The CDR3 DNA is TGTGCCAGCAGCTTAAGAGCCCCGGGGCAGGGAGGCTATCAGCCCCAGCATTTT. It encodes CASSLRAPGQGGYQPQHF.

The chain uses TRBV4-2 and TRBJ2-6; D is unclear. The CDR3 sequence is 16 residues long. Trimming removed 1 base from V and 0 bases from J, with 7 bases in between. Germline V lookup: CDR1 LGHNA, CDR2 YNFKEQ. This CDR3 reads CASSQAISSGANVLTF. CDR3 nucleotide sequence: TGTGCCAGCAGCCAAGCAATTAGCTCTGGGGCCAACGTCCTGACTTTC.

V and J are TRBV11-2 and TRBJ1-1, with 7 positions matching TRBD1. J lost 7 bases, V lost 5 bases, and 4 bases had no gene match. Germline V lookup: CDR1 SGHAT, CDR2 FQNNGV. This CDR3 comprises 12 residues. The CDR3 sequence: CASSPRDSEAFF. DNA for the CDR3: TGTGCCAGCAGCCCCCGGGACAGTGAAGCTTTCTTT.

V is TRBV4-1 and J is TRBJ2-3, with D possibly TRBD2 on 6 matching bases. V lost 4 bases and J 8 bases, leaving 13 bases between the germline ends. Germline assignment: CDR1 MGHRA and CDR2 YSYEKL. CDR3 length: 13 residues. This CDR3 reads CASSLRGMATQYF. DNA of the CDR3: TGCGCCAGCAGCCTCCGGGGGATGGCTACGCAGTATTTT.